This section outlines one T cell receptor beta chain sequence together with its context. Its antigen is still unknown. These data are taken from a study of T-cell memory formation after mild COVID-19. Whole-study results and caveats: Certain responding clones were present in pre-infection memory, suggesting participation of cross-reactive memory.

V lost 3 bases to trimming and J lost 8 bases, with 20 bases between them. Germline V CDR1 and CDR2: LGHNA, YNFKEQ. The CDR3 is 16 amino acids. TCR alpha and TCR beta cDNA libraries carrying sample barcodes and UMIs were produced by 5'RACE using constant-segment primers. TCRdb re-called the 5' RACE reads through MiXCR, storing one row per CDR3 protein. The sample records 150,000 to 200,000 distinct CDR3 sequences, roughly a third being singletons. The clonotype was recovered from an adult woman who had mild COVID-19 (a few samples of this study predate the infection). Cell type and time point are not known. Sequencing input: PBMCs or a T cell subset sorted from them (not recorded which). This chain connects TRBV4-2 to TRBJ2-1; possible D gene TRBD2, 6 bases. The CDR3 DNA follows: TGTGCCAGCAGCCACGGGACTCGGCAGAGGGGTGATGAGCAGTTCTTC. As protein: CASSHGTRQRGDEQFF.